This passage covers 8 T cell receptor beta chains from one sample sequenced in a study of T-cell reconstitution after alpha-beta-depleted transplantation in children. The library targeted TCRbeta and was prepared with unique molecular identifiers. TCRdb re-derived calls from the PCR reads in MiXCR, one entry per CDR3 protein. Of about 590,000 distinct CDR3 sequences detected, under 15% appear once; the ten largest clones hold 2% to 2.5%. The source was PBMCs, mostly from graft donor cells, collected 360 days after TCRalphabeta/CD19-depleted stem cell transplant. The receptors were sampled from a male patient between 10 and 17 years old who had a stem cell transplant for acute myeloid leukemia, so the T cells may come from the graft donor.

This chain uses TRBV5-1 with TRBJ2-5; TRBD2 aligns across 9 bases. Germline values: CDR1 SGHRS, CDR2 YFSETQ. CDR3 length equals 18 residues. Unmatched junction bases numbered 15, after V lost 1 base and J lost 5 bases. CDR3 in DNA: TGCGCCAGCAGCTTGTCCCGGAGGTCGCGGGAGGGCCTGGAGACCCAGTACTTC. As protein: CASSLSRRSREGLETQYF.

This clonotype was recorded a few times. V is TRBV29-1 and J is TRBJ2-2; TRBD2 aligns across 11 bases. Per the germline V gene, CDR1 is SQVTM and CDR2 is ANQGSEA. Trimming at V came to 1 base and at J to 7 bases, leaving 8 bases not matched to a gene. The CDR3 is 16 amino acids. The CDR3 DNA reads TGCAGCGTTGAAGGGAAACTAGCGGGAGAGGTCGGGGAGCTGTTTTTT. The encoded protein is CSVEGKLAGEVGELFF.

This clonotype turned up a few times. J is TRBJ2-1 and V is TRBV7-9, with D perhaps matching TRBD1 (6 bases). Trimming removed 8 bases from V and 1 base from J, with 9 bases in between. CDR3 length: 13 amino acids. In germline, CDR1 is SEHNR, CDR2 FQNEAQ (reference sequence). The CDR3 DNA reads TGTGCCAGCTGGACAGAATCCTACAATGAGCAGTTCTTC. Translated, it gives CASWTESYNEQFF. Looking up the rest from reference TRBV7-9 and TRBJ2-1 gives the full variable domain: DTGVSQNPRHKITKRGQNVTFRCDPISEHNRLYWYRQTLGQGPEFLTYFQNEAQLEKSRLLSDRFSAERPKGSFSTLEIQRTEQGDSAMYLCASWTESYNEQFFGPGTRLTVL.

There are a few counts of this clonotype. The CDR3 region is CASSSRDRVREQYF. The CDR3 DNA reads as TGTGCCAGCAGCTCCCGGGACAGGGTGCGAGAGCAGTACTTC. The rearrangement links TRBV7-9 to TRBJ2-7, with 9 positions matching TRBD1. This CDR3 region has 14 residues. CDR1 and CDR2 (germline): SEHNR, FQNEAQ (reference sequence). J was trimmed by 7 bases and V by 4 bases; bases with no gene match: 8.

This clonotype occurred a few times. The genes are TRBV29-1 and TRBJ2-2, with D perhaps matching TRBD1 or TRBD2 (5 bases each). The germline V and J ends were trimmed by 4 bases and 0 bases, with 12 bases remaining between them. The CDR3 is made up of 15 amino acids. Germline CDR1 SQVTM, CDR2 ANQGSEA. The CDR3 DNA is TGCAGCGTTGGAGGGGCGGCACCGAACACCGGGGAGCTGTTTTTT. Translated, it gives CSVGGAAPNTGELFF.

This clonotype has more than one count but fewer than ten. This chain joins TRBV5-1 and TRBJ2-1, with D unresolved. CDR1 and CDR2 (germline): SGHRS, YFSETQ. The CDR3 totals 14 residues. The ends were cut back, 0 bases at V and 9 bases at J, with 13 bases in the middle. The CDR3 DNA reads as TGCGCCAGCAGCTTGGGACCTAAGCGCGGTGAGCAGTTCTTC. Amino acids: CASSLGPKRGEQFF. Complete variable domain (other parts from reference TRBV5-1 and TRBJ2-1): KAGVTQTPRYLIKTRGQQVTLSCSPISGHRSVSWYQQTPGQGLQFLFEYFSETQRNKGNFPGRFSGRQFSNSRSEMNVSTLELGDSALYLCASSLGPKRGEQFFGPGTRLTVL.

This clonotype has ten or more counts. The rearrangement links TRBV7-9 to TRBJ2-5; 10 bases are shared with TRBD2. The CDR3 has 17 residues. The germline CDR1 and CDR2 sequences are SEHNR and FQNEAQ (reference sequence). The ends lost 5 bases at V and 5 bases at J; junction bases unmatched: 14. CDR3 amino acids: CASSGGLAGVVRETQYF. The CDR3 DNA is TGTGCCAGCAGCGGAGGGCTAGCGGGAGTGGTGAGGGAGACCCAGTACTTC.

This clonotype has more than one count but fewer than ten. The chain is built from TRBV5-1 and TRBJ1-2; D ambiguous. The germline V gene has CDR1 SGHRS and CDR2 YFSETQ. Trimming shortened V by 1 base and J by 0 bases, and 4 bases separated the two germline ends. CDR3 length: 13 residues. The CDR3 nucleotides read TGCGCCAGCAGCTTGCGACCTAACTATGGCTACACCTTC. Its protein product is CASSLRPNYGYTF.